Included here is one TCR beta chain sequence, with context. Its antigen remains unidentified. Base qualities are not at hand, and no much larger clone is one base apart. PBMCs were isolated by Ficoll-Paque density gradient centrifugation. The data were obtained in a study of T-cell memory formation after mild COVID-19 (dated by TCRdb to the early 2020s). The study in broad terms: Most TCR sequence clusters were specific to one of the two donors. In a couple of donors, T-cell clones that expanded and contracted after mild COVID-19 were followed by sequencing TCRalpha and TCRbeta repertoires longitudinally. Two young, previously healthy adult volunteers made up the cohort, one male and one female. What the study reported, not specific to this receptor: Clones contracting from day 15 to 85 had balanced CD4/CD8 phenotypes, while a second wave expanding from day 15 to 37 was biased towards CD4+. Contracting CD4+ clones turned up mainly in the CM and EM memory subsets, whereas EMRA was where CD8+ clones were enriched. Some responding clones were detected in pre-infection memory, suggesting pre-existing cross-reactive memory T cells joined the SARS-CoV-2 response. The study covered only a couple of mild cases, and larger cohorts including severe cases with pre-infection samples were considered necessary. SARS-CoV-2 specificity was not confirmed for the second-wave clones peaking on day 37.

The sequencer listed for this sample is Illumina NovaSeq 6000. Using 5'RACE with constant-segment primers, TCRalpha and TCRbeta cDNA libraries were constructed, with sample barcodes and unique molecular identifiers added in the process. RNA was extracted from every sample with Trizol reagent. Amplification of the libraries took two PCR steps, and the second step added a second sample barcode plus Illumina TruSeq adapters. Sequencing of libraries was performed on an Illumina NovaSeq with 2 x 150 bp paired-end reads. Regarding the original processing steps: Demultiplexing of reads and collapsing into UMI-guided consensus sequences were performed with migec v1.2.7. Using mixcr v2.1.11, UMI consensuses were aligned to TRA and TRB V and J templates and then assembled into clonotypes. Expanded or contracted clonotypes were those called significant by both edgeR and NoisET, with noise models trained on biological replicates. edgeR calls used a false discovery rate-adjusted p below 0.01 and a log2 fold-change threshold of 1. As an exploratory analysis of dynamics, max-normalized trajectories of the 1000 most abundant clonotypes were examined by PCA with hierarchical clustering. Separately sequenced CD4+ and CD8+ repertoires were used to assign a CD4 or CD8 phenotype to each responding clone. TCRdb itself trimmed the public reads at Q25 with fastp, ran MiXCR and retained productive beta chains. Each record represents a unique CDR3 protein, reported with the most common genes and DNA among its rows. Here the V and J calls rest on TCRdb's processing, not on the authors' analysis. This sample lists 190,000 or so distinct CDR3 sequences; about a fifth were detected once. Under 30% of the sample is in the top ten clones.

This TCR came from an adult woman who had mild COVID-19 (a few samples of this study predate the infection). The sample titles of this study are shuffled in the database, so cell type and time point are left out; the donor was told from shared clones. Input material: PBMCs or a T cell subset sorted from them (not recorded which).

The sequenced DNA: TGCAGTACCGTGACCAGGGAAGGGAATCAGCCCCAGCATTTT. This encodes CSTVTREGNQPQHF. The rearranged segments are TRBV20-1 and TRBJ1-5; a tentative D match to TRBD1 spans 5 bases. For CDR1 and CDR2, the germline V gene (reference sequence) lists DFQATT and SNEGSKA. Trimming at the junction amounts to 8 bases on V and 4 bases on J, and the germline ends lie 18 bases apart. The CDR3 sequence holds 14 residues, the cysteine and phenylalanine included. This entry keeps only the CDR3 DNA: 42 bases, framed from base 1.